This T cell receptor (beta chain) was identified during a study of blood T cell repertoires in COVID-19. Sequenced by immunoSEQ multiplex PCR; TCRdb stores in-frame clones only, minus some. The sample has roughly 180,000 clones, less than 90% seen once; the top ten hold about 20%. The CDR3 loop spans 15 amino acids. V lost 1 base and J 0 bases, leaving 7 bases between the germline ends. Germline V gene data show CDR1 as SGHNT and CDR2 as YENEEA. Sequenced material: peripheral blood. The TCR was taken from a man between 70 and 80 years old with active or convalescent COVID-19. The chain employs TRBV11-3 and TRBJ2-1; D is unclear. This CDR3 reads CASSLGVPSYNEQFF. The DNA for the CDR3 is TGTGCCAGCAGCTTAGGCGTCCCCTCCTACAATGAGCAGTTCTTC.